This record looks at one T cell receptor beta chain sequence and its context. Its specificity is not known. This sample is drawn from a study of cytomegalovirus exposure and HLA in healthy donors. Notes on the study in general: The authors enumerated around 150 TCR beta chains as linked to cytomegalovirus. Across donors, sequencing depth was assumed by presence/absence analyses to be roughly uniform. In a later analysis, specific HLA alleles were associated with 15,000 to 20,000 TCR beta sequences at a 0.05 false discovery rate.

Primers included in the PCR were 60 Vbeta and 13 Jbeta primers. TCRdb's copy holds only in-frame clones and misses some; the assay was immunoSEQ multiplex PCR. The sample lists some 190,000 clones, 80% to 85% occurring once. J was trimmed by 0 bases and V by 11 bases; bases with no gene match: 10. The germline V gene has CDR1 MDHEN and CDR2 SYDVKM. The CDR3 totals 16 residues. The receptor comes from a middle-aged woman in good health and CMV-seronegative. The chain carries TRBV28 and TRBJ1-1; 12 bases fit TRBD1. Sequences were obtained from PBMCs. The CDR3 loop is CAVTPGQGAMNTEAFF. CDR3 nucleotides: TGTGCCGTCACACCGGGACAGGGGGCCATGAACACTGAAGCTTTCTTT.